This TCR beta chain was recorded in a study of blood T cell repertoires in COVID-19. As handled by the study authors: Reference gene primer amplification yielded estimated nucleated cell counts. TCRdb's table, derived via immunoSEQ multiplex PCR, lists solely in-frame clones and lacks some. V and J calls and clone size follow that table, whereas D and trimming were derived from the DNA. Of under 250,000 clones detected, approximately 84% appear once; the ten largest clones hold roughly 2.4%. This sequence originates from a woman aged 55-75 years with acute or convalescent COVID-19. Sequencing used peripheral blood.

The chain's CDR3 is CASTQASGNTIYF. CDR3 coding DNA: TGTGCCAGCACGCAAGCCTCTGGAAACACCATATATTTT. V and J are TRBV3-1 (or the pseudogene TRBV3-2) and TRBJ1-3; D is ambiguous. CDR1 and CDR2 from the germline V gene are LGHDT and YNNKEL (reference sequence). This CDR3 is 13 amino acids long. V lost 7 bases, J lost 0 bases, and 7 bases lay in between.